This T cell receptor beta chain comes out of a study of radiotherapy plus CTLA-4 blockade in lung cancer. Background on the study: Objective responses emerged in around a sixth of patients, and 31% attained disease control.

The method was immunoSEQ multiplex PCR; TCRdb's version includes in-frame clones alone and lacks a portion of them. The sample has over 80,000 clones; 83% are singletons. Chemo-refractory metastatic non-small-cell lung cancer patients were treated with focal radiation plus CTLA-4 blockade with ipilimumab. A word on this clone: Its antigen is unidentified.

CDR1 and CDR2 (germline): SEHNR, FQNEAQ (reference sequence). Deletions cut 2 bases from V and 5 bases from J, with 10 bases between. The CDR3 runs 13 residues. Study-wide points: Reports state that early shifts in blood T cell clones, with interferon-beta, best predicted response. Blood TCR clones of tumor origin expanded after radiotherapy plus ipilimumab.

The sample was peripheral blood, taken from a patient treated with radiotherapy plus ipilimumab. This sequence was found in a human donor with non-small cell lung cancer who had stable disease on radiotherapy plus ipilimumab. V and J are TRBV7-9 and TRBJ2-7; D possibly corresponds to TRBD2 (6 bases). The CDR3: CASSLRAGDEQYF. DNA for the CDR3: TGTGCCAGCAGCTTACGAGCGGGTGACGAGCAGTACTTC.